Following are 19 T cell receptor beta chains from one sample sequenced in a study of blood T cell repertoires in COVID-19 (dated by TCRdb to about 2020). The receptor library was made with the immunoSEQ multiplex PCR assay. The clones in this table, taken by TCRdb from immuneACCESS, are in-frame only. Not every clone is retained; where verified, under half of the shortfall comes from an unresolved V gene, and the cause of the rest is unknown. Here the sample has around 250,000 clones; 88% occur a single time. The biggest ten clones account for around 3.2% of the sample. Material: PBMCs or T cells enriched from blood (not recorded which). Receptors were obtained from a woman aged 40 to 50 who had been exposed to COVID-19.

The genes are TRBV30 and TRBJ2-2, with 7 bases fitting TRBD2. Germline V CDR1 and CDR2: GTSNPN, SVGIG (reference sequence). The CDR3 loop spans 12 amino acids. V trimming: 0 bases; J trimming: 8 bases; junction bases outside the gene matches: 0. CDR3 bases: TGTGCCTGGAGTGTACTAGCGGGGGAGCTGTTTTTT. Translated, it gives CAWSVLAGELFF.

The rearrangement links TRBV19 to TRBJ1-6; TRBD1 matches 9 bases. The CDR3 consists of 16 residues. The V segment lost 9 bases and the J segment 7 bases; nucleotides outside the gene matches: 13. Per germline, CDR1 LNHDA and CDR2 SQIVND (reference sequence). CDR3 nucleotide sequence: TGTGCCAGCCATCCGATGGGGGACAGGGACAATTCACCCCTCCACTTT. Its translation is CASHPMGDRDNSPLHF.

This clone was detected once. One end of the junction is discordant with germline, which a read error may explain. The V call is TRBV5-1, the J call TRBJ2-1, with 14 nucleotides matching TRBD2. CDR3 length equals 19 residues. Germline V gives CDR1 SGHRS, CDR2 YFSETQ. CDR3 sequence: CASSFGSSGTSGSIHEQFF. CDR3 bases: TGTGCCAGCAGCTTTGGATCTTCCGGGACTAGCGGGAGTATCCATGAGCAGTTCTTC. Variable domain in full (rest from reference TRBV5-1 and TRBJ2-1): KAGVTQTPRYLIKTRGQQVTLSCSPISGHRSVSWYQQTPGQGLQFLFEYFSETQRNKGNFPGRFSGRQFSNSRSEMNVSTLELGDSALYLCASSFGSSGTSGSIHEQFFGPGTRLTVL.

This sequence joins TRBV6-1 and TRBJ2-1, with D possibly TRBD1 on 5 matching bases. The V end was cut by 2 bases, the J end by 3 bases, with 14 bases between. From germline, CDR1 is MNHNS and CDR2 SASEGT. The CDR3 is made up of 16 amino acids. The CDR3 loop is CASSERLQALYNEQFF. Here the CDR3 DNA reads TGTGCCAGCAGTGAACGATTACAGGCCCTCTACAATGAGCAGTTCTTC.

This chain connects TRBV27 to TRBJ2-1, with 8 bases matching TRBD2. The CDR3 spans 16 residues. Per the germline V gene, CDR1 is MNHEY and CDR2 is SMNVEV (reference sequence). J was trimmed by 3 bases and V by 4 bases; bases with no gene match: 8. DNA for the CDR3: TGTGCCAGCAGTTCGGGGGTAGCGGGGAACTACAATGAGCAGTTCTTC. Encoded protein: CASSSGVAGNYNEQFF.

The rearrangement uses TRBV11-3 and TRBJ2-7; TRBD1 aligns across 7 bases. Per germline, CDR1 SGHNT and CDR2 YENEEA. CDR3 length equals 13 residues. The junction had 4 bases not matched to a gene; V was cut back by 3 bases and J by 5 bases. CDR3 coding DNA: TGTGCCAGCAGCTTTGCGACAGGGAACGAGCAGTACGTC. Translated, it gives CASSFATGNEQYV.

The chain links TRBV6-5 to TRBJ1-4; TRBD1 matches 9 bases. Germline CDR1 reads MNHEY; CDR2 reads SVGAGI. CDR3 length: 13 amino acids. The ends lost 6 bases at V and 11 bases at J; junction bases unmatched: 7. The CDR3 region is CASRDRGQWKLFF. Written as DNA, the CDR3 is TGTGCCAGCAGGGACAGGGGACAATGGAAACTGTTTTTT.

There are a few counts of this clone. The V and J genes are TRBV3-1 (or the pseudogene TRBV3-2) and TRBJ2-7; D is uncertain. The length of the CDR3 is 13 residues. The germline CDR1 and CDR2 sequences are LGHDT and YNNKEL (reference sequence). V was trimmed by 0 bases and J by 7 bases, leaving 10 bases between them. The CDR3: CASSQDLPREQYF. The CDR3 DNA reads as TGTGCCAGCAGCCAAGATCTGCCCCGGGAGCAGTACTTC.

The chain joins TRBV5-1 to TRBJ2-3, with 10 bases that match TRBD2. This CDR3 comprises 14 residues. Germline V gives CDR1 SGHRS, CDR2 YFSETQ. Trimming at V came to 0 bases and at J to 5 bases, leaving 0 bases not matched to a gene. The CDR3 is CASSLGTSGDTQYF. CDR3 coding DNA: TGCGCCAGCAGCTTGGGGACTAGCGGAGATACGCAGTATTTT.

CDR3 protein: CASRSLAGEKTQYF. DNA of the CDR3: TGTGCCAGCAGATCACTAGCGGGAGAAAAGACCCAGTACTTC. The genes are TRBV2 and TRBJ2-5; 11 positions agree with TRBD2. CDR3 length: 14 amino acids. Germline CDR1 SNHLY, CDR2 FYNNEI. J lost 6 bases, V lost 6 bases, and 6 bases had no gene match. The complete variable domain, with remaining parts taken from reference TRBV2 and TRBJ2-5, reads EPEVTQTPSHQVTQMGQEVILRCVPISNHLYFYWYRQILGQKVEFLVSFYNNEISEKSEIFDDQFSVERPDGSNFTLKIRSTKLEDSAMYFCASRSLAGEKTQYFGPGTRLLVL.

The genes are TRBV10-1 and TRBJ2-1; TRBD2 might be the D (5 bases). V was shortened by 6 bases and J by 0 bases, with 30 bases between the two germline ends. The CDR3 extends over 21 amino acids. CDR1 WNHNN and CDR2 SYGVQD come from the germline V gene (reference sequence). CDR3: CASSARLLYEPSLSSYNEQFF. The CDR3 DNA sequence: TGCGCCAGCAGCGCCCGCCTTCTCTATGAACCTAGCCTAAGCTCCTACAATGAGCAGTTCTTC.

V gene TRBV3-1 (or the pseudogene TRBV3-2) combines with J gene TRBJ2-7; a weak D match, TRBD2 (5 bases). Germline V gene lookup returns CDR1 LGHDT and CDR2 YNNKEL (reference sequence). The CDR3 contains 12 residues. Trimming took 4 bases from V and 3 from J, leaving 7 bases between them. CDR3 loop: CASSRSDYEQYV. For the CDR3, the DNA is TGTGCCAGCAGCCGTAGCGACTACGAGCAGTACGTC.

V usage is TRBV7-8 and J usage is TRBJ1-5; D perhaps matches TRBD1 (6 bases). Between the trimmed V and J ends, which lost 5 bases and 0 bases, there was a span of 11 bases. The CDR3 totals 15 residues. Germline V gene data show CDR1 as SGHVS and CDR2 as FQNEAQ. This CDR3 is CASSQQGHSNQPQHF. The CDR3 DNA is TGTGCCAGCAGCCAGCAGGGACATAGCAATCAGCCCCAGCATTTT.

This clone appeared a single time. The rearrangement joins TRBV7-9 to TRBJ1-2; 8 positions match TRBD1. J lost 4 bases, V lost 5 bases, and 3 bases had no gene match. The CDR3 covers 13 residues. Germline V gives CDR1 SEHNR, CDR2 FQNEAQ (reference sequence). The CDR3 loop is CASSRTGSYGYTF. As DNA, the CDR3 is TGTGCCAGCAGCCGGACAGGGTCCTATGGCTACACCTTC.

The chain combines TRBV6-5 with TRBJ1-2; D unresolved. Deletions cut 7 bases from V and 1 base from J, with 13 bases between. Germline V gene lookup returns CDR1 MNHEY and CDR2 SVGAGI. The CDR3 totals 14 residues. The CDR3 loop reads CASMRSAGNYGYTF. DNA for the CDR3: TGTGCCAGCATGAGATCCGCCGGTAACTATGGCTACACCTTC.

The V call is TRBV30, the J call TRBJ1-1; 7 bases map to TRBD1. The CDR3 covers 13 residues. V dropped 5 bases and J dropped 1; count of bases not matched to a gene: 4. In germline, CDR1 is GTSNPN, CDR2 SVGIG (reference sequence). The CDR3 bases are TGTGCCTGGGACAGGGCTTCGAACACTGAAGCTTTCTTT. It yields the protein CAWDRASNTEAFF.

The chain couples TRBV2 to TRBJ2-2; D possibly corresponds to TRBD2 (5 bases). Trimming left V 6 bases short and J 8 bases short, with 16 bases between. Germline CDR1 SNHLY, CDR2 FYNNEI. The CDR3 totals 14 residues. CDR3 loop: CASRDREVPGELFF. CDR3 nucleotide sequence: TGTGCCAGCAGAGATCGGGAAGTACCAGGGGAGCTGTTTTTT.

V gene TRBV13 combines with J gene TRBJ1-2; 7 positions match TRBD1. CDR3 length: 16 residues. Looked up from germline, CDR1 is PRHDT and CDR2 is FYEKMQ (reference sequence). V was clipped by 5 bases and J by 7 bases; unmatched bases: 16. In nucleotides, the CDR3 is TGTGCCAGCAGCGCAACGAGTAACAGGGGCCTGTTTGGCTACACCTTC. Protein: CASSATSNRGLFGYTF.

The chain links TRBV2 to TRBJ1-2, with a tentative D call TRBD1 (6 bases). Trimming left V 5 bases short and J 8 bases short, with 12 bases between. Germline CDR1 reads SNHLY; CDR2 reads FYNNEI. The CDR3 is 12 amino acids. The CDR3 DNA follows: TGTGCCAGCAGTTTCGGGACAAGCGGCTACACCTTC. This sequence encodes CASSFGTSGYTF.